Each of the 30 T cell receptor beta chains below was sequenced from the same sample in a study of naive and memory T cell subsets. General study points: Possibly reflecting memory cells re-expressing CD45RA, a few larger clonotypes occurred in naive repertoires, especially CD8.

Their antigens remain unidentified. Both TRBC1 and TRBC2 were covered by a beta constant-region primer of two equimolar oligonucleotides. Four rounds of PCR amplified the ligated cDNA using nested alpha and beta constant-region primers plus SP2. From the UMI-ligation and nested PCR reads, TCRdb called clonotypes with MiXCR, one entry per CDR3 protein. The data show 150,000 or so distinct CDR3 sequences, under 25% seen once. Sequenced sample: naive CD4+ T cells from blood. The receptors here all came from a human donor in good health.

This clonotype was picked up a small number of times. The rearrangement uses TRBV27 and TRBJ1-1; D may be TRBD1 (5 bases). Trimming took off 7 bases at V and 12 bases at J, with 15 bases between the two ends. The length of the CDR3 is 11 residues. Germline V gene data show CDR1 as MNHEY and CDR2 as SMNVEV (reference sequence). CDR3 sequence reads: CASITTGGSFF. The CDR3 coding sequence is TGTGCCAGCATTACAACAGGCGGGTCTTTCTTT.

This rearrangement joins TRBV20-1 to TRBJ2-7; 7 nucleotides align to TRBD2. The CDR3 sequence is 14 residues long. Germline values: CDR1 DFQATT, CDR2 SNEGSKA (reference sequence). CDR3 DNA sequence: TGCGAAACTCCGGGACTACGTTTTCCCTACGAGCAGTACTTC. Amino acid sequence: CETPGLRFPYEQYF.

The V gene is TRBV2, the J gene TRBJ2-7; 9 bases line up with TRBD1. CDR1 and CDR2 (germline): SNHLY, FYNNEI. This CDR3 has 14 residues. The V gene end was trimmed by 4 bases and the J gene end by 3 bases; junction bases not matched to a gene: 4. The chain's CDR3 is CASSGRTGVYEQYF. The CDR3 DNA follows: TGTGCCAGCAGTGGAAGGACAGGGGTCTACGAGCAGTACTTC.

This clonotype has ten or more counts. J is TRBJ2-1 and V is TRBV14; 14 bases match TRBD2. V shed 1 base and J 7 bases; nucleotides not matched to a gene: 9. Germline V gene data show CDR1 as SGHDN and CDR2 as FVKESK. This CDR3 has 18 residues. In DNA, the CDR3 is TGTGCCAGCAGCCAAGCCCAGGGACTAGCGGGAGATCGAAATGAGCAGTTCTTC. It translates to CASSQAQGLAGDRNEQFF. The full variable domain, in which reference TRBV14 and TRBJ2-1 provide the parts outside the CDR3, is EAGVTQFPSHSVIEKGQTVTLRCDPISGHDNLYWYRRVMGKEIKFLLHFVKESKQDESGMPNNRFLAERTGGTYSTLKVQPAELEDSGVYFCASSQAQGLAGDRNEQFFGPGTRLTVL.

This chain links TRBV12-5 with TRBJ2-3; D tentatively fits TRBD1 or TRBD2 (5 bases each). Germline V gene data show CDR1 as LGHNT and CDR2 as FRNRAP. This CDR3 spans 14 amino acids. V was trimmed by 4 bases and J by 1 base, leaving 9 bases between them. The CDR3 protein is CASGWGSGTDTQYF. CDR3 in DNA: TGTGCTAGTGGTTGGGGGAGTGGCACAGATACGCAGTATTTT.

This clonotype was seen a few times. CDR3 nucleotide sequence: TGTGCCAGCAGTTTAAGGATTTTAAACACCGGGGAGCTGTTTTTT. This translates into CASSLRILNTGELFF. V usage is TRBV7-9 and J usage is TRBJ2-2; D gene unclear. Germline assignment: CDR1 SEHNR and CDR2 FQNEAQ (reference sequence). The CDR3 has 15 residues. Trimming took off 6 bases at V and 2 bases at J, with 13 bases between the two ends.

The rearrangement joins TRBV18 to TRBJ2-2; perhaps D is TRBD1 or TRBD2 (5 bases each). The CDR3 has 15 residues. With 4 bases removed from V and 8 bases from J, the gap between germline ends came to 17 bases. Germline assignment: CDR1 KGHSH and CDR2 LQKENI. The CDR3 region has the DNA TGTGCCAGCTCACACCGGGACGGAGTCCCTGGGGAGCTGTTTTTT. This codes for CASSHRDGVPGELFF.

The rearrangement joins TRBV6-1 to TRBJ2-1; D possibly corresponds to TRBD2 (7 bases). Trimming shortened V by 2 bases and J by 3 bases, and 17 bases separated the two germline ends. This CDR3 spans 17 amino acids. From germline, CDR1 is MNHNS and CDR2 SASEGT. CDR3 loop: CASSERTRGRFYNEQFF. In DNA form, the CDR3 reads TGTGCCAGCAGTGAAAGAACGCGGGGGCGGTTCTACAATGAGCAGTTCTTC.

The chain combines TRBV7-2 with TRBJ2-7, with 9 bases that match TRBD2. Germline-derived CDR1 and CDR2 are SGHTA and FQGNSA. Trimming removed 3 bases from V and 8 bases from J; junction bases left unmatched: 5. There are 13 residues in the CDR3. The CDR3 nucleotides are TGTGCCAGCAGCTTTGAAGCTAGCGGGAAGCAGTACTTC. Translated: CASSFEASGKQYF. Variable domain in full (rest from reference TRBV7-2 and TRBJ2-7): GAGVSQSPSNKVTEKGKDVELRCDPISGHTALYWYRQSLGQGLEFLIYFQGNSAPDKSGLPSDRFSAERTGGSVSTLTIQRTQQEDSAVYLCASSFEASGKQYFGPGTRLTVT.

To note about this clonotype: This may arise from a read error, as a much more abundant clone is one base away. The V and J genes are TRBV5-5 and TRBJ2-3; D gene unclear. In germline, CDR1 is SGHKS, CDR2 YYEKEE (reference sequence). Trimming took 4 bases from V and 3 from J, leaving 3 bases between them. The CDR3 sequence is 11 residues long. CDR3 region: CASSKTDTQYF. The CDR3, as DNA: TGTGCCAGCAGCAAAACAGATACGCAGTATTTT. Complete variable domain (other parts from reference TRBV5-5 and TRBJ2-3): DAGVTQSPTHLIKTRGQQVTLRCSPISGHKSVSWYQQVLGQGPQFIFQYYEKEERGRGNFPDRFSARQFPNYSSELNVNALLLGDSALYLCASSKTDTQYFGPGTRLTVL.

This chain uses TRBV28 with TRBJ1-4; D gene uncertain. Looked up from germline, CDR1 is MDHEN and CDR2 is SYDVKM. V dropped 8 bases and J dropped 10 bases, with 20 bases sitting between them. The CDR3 consists of 14 residues. CDR3 DNA: TGTGCCAGCGGTCCTCGCCCGGGTGGTGGAAAACTGTTTTTT. It yields the protein CASGPRPGGGKLFF.

The chain links TRBV19 to TRBJ2-1; D possibly corresponds to TRBD1 (5 bases). The CDR3 is made up of 16 amino acids. V lost 0 bases and J 8 bases, leaving 17 bases between the germline ends. Looked up from germline, CDR1 is LNHDA and CDR2 is SQIVND (reference sequence). In DNA form, the CDR3 reads TGTGCCAGTAGTATAGAAGGGCTAATCACAGGCGATGAGCAGTTCTTC. This gives the protein CASSIEGLITGDEQFF.

This clonotype was detected a few times. The rearrangement joins TRBV7-2 to TRBJ1-5; D uncertain. The CDR3 runs 14 residues. Trimming pared 1 base from V and 9 bases from J, leaving 13 bases between. Germline V CDR1 and CDR2: SGHTA, FQGNSA. As DNA, the CDR3 is TGTGCCAGCAGCTTAGATACTGGCCGTGGGCCCCAGCATTTT. It codes for CASSLDTGRGPQHF.

The V call is TRBV28, the J call TRBJ1-5; D gene ambiguous. The V gene lost 9 bases and the J gene lost 15 bases, with 21 bases spanning the gap. This CDR3 comprises 12 residues. CDR1 is MDHEN, CDR2 SYDVKM, per germline. CDR3 in amino acids: CASYSRVLASHF. The CDR3 DNA reads as TGTGCCAGTTATTCCCGGGTCCTTGCATCGCATTTT.

The chain links TRBV6-6 to TRBJ2-1; D may match TRBD1 or TRBD2 (5 bases each). The V end was cut by 8 bases, the J end by 0 bases, with 20 bases between. In germline, CDR1 is MNHNY, CDR2 SVGAGI (reference sequence). The CDR3 loop spans 17 amino acids. This chain's CDR3 is CASDPRRGAASYNEQFF. In nucleotides, the CDR3 is TGTGCCAGCGATCCAAGACGGGGCGCGGCCTCCTACAATGAGCAGTTCTTC.

V usage is TRBV6-2 or TRBV6-3 and J usage is TRBJ2-4; D perhaps matches TRBD2 (6 bases). Germline lookup yields CDR1 MNHEY and CDR2 SVGEGT. This CDR3 contains 14 residues. V lost 5 bases and J 0 bases, leaving 8 bases between the germline ends. In nucleotides, the CDR3 is TGTGCCAGCAGTCGGGGACTAGCCAAAAACATTCAGTACTTC. Protein product: CASSRGLAKNIQYF.

This clonotype was detected a few times. The gene calls are TRBV5-6 and TRBJ2-5, with D tentatively TRBD1 or TRBD2 (5 bases each). The CDR3 contains 13 residues. The V end was cut by 4 bases, the J end by 4 bases, with 11 bases between. Germline V gene sequence: CDR1 SGHDT, CDR2 YYEEEE. The CDR3 loop reads CASSLSRGETQYF. DNA of the CDR3: TGTGCCAGCAGCCTCTCGAGGGGAGAGACCCAGTACTTC. Full variable domain (missing parts from reference TRBV5-6 and TRBJ2-5): DAGVTQSPTHLIKTRGQQVTLRCSPKSGHDTVSWYQQALGQGPQFIFQYYEEEERQRGNFPDRFSGHQFPNYSSELNVNALLLGDSALYLCASSLSRGETQYFGPGTRLLVL.

This clonotype was counted between two and nine times. The V and J genes are TRBV6-2 or TRBV6-3 and TRBJ2-3, with a tentative D call TRBD2 (6 bases). The germline gives CDR1 MNHEY, CDR2 SVGEGT. The CDR3 covers 16 residues. Trimming removed 4 bases at V and 0 bases at J, with 14 bases between. The CDR3 region has the DNA TGTGCCAGCAGTTTGGCGGGACGAGGTAGCACAGATACGCAGTATTTT. Translation gives CASSLAGRGSTDTQYF.

The V call is TRBV7-2, the J call TRBJ2-5; TRBD2 matches 15 bases. J was trimmed by 0 bases and V by 5 bases; bases with no gene match: 4. The CDR3 covers 17 residues. Germline CDR1 is SGHTA and CDR2 is FQGNSA. The CDR3 DNA reads TGTGCCAGCAGCGGGACTAGCGGGAGGACGTACCAAGAGACCCAGTACTTC. Translated, it gives CASSGTSGRTYQETQYF.

This clonotype was seen only a few times. The CDR3 coding sequence is TGCAGTGCTAGAGTGAACACTGAAGCTTTCTTT. This translates into CSARVNTEAFF. The chain recombines TRBV20-1 with TRBJ1-1; D call uncertain. The CDR3 has 11 amino acids. V gave up 1 base and J gave up 0 bases, with 0 bases separating them. In germline, CDR1 is DFQATT, CDR2 SNEGSKA (reference sequence).

This clonotype appeared a few times. CDR3 nucleotides: TGTGCCTGGAGGGCCCTTTCGGGTGAGCAGTTCTTC. Protein: CAWRALSGEQFF. The rearrangement uses TRBV30 and TRBJ2-1; D is ambiguous. CDR3 length equals 12 residues. CDR1 and CDR2 from the germline V gene are GTSNPN and SVGIG (reference sequence). The V and J ends lost 3 bases and 9 bases respectively, with 12 bases between them. Together with reference TRBV30 and TRBJ2-1, the CDR3 gives the full variable domain: SQTIHQWPATLVQPVGSPLSLECTVEGTSNPNLYWYRQAAGRGLQLLFYSVGIGQISSEVPQNLSASRPQDRQFILSSKKLLLSDSGFYLCAWRALSGEQFFGPGTRLTVL.

This clonotype occurred a few times. V gene TRBV5-1 combines with J gene TRBJ2-1; D is perhaps TRBD2 (6 bases). There are 15 residues in the CDR3. The V gene's germline CDR1 is SGHRS and CDR2 YFSETQ. V lost 1 base and J lost 5, with 13 bases in between. In DNA form, the CDR3 reads TGCGCCAGCAGCTTGACCGCTAGCGCGGACAATGAGCAGTTCTTC. Translating gives CASSLTASADNEQFF.

The chain links TRBV7-3 to TRBJ2-7; weak D call: TRBD2 (6 bases). Trimming left V 2 bases short and J 2 bases short, with 13 bases between. This CDR3 has 15 residues. Per germline, CDR1 SGHTA and CDR2 FQGTGA. CDR3 coding DNA: TGTGCCAGCAGCTTATTCTTCGGGAGACCCTACGAGCAGTACTTC. Protein product: CASSLFFGRPYEQYF.

A few counts support this clonotype. V and J are TRBV6-6 and TRBJ2-4, with 8 bases matching TRBD2. Germline V gene sequence: CDR1 MNHNY, CDR2 SVGAGI (reference sequence). The length of the CDR3 is 20 residues. The ends lost 2 bases at V and 0 bases at J; junction bases unmatched: 15. Here the CDR3 DNA reads TGTGCCAGCAGTTACCCCCCCCCCCATAGCGGGACGCTAGCCAAAAACATTCAGTACTTC. Encoded protein: CASSYPPPHSGTLAKNIQYF.

This clonotype turned up a few times. The DNA of the CDR3 is TGTGCCAGCAGACCAGGAAGGGGTTCATACACTGAAGCTTTCTTT. Translating it yields CASRPGRGSYTEAFF. The chain carries TRBV28 and TRBJ1-1, with D maybe TRBD1 (5 bases). Germline loops: CDR1 MDHEN, CDR2 SYDVKM. V lost 6 bases, J lost 3 bases, and 17 bases lay in between. This CDR3 is built from 15 residues.

The chain has TRBV2 and TRBJ1-4; maybe TRBD1 (5 bases). The CDR3 covers 17 residues. Looked up from germline, CDR1 is SNHLY and CDR2 is FYNNEI. The V end lost 6 bases, the J end lost 7 bases, and 24 bases lay between the germline ends. The CDR3 sequence: CASSVPGRPGGGEKLFF. CDR3 bases: TGTGCCAGCAGCGTGCCTGGCCGACCAGGCGGGGGTGAAAAACTGTTTTTT.

Notes on this clonotype: Without the conserved terminal phenylalanine or tryptophan, this CDR3 likely stems from a read error. This CDR3 reads CASSQEGTSREQYL. In DNA form, the CDR3 reads TGTGCCAGCAGCCAAGAGGGGACTAGTAGGGAGCAGTACTTA. The rearrangement links TRBV4-2 to TRBJ2-7; TRBD2 matches 8 bases. In germline, CDR1 is LGHNA, CDR2 YNFKEQ. This CDR3 contains 14 residues. Trimming cost V 0 bases and J 7 bases; bases outside gene matches: 5.

This chain connects TRBV12-5 to TRBJ1-5; possible D gene TRBD1, 6 bases. The length of the CDR3 is 16 residues. CDR1 is LGHNT, CDR2 FRNRAP, per germline. Trimming took off 7 bases at V and 2 bases at J, with 18 bases between the two ends. The CDR3 nucleotides are TGTGCTAGTGCTCCTGGGACACGGGCGGGCAATCAGCCCCAGCATTTT. Its protein product is CASAPGTRAGNQPQHF.

J is TRBJ2-3 and V is TRBV14; D unresolved. V lost 1 base and J lost 6, with 2 bases in between. The CDR3 has 11 amino acids. The V gene's germline CDR1 is SGHDN and CDR2 FVKESK. In DNA, the CDR3 is TGTGCCAGCAGCCAAGTTGATACGCAGTATTTT. Protein sequence: CASSQVDTQYF.

The chain joins TRBV7-6 to TRBJ2-2; 8 nucleotides match TRBD2. CDR1 and CDR2 (germline): SGHVS, FNYEAQ. There are 17 residues in the CDR3. The junction had 14 bases not matched to a gene; V was cut back by 6 bases and J by 5 bases. The CDR3 region is CASRLHAGGGVTGELFF. In DNA, the CDR3 is TGTGCCAGCAGACTTCACGCCGGGGGGGGAGTAACCGGGGAGCTGTTTTTT.